Listed below are T cell receptor beta chains from one sample, sequenced in a study of identifying expanded T cells in peripheral blood. Produced via immunoSEQ multiplex PCR; TCRdb's table is partial and in-frame only. This table has around 120,000 clones, 86% appearing once. Sample: blood. The receptors here all came from a person between 18 and 69 years old in good health. CDR3s include the opening cysteine and the closing phenylalanine or tryptophan. A D gene is named only where the DNA matches it firmly. Only some rows state a clone size, as once, few, many or a class for expanded clones.

CDR3nt: TGTGCCAGCAGCGTAGCGGGATCAGGGGATACGCAGTATTTT
CDR3aa: CASSVAGSGDTQYF
j_gene: TRBJ2-3
v_gene: TRBV9
abundance: .
d_gene: .

CDR3nt: TGTGCCAGTAGTATAGGGCAGATAAACACTGAAGCTTTCTTT
CDR3aa: CASSIGQINTEAFF
j_gene: TRBJ1-1
v_gene: TRBV19
abundance: .
d_gene: .

CDR3nt: TGTGCCAGCAGCTTAGGGTGGGGGGCCCTCTACGAGCAGTACTTC
CDR3aa: CASSLGWGALYEQYF
j_gene: TRBJ2-7
v_gene: TRBV13
abundance: once
d_gene: .

CDR3nt: TGTGCTAGTGGTCTGTCTCCCTATGGCTACACCTTC
CDR3aa: CASGLSPYGYTF
j_gene: TRBJ1-2
v_gene: TRBV12-5
abundance: few
d_gene: .

CDR3nt: TGTGCCAGCAGTTTTGGCGGGACAGGGGGCGAGACCCAGTACTTC
CDR3aa: CASSFGGTGGETQYF
j_gene: TRBJ2-5
v_gene: TRBV28
abundance: .
d_gene: TRBD1

CDR3nt: TGCGCCAGCAGCCCGGCCGCCACAGGGCGTCAGCCCCAGCATTTT
CDR3aa: CASSPAATGRQPQHF
j_gene: TRBJ1-5
v_gene: TRBV4-1
abundance: .
d_gene: .

CDR3nt: TGTGCCAGCAGCGTACAGGGGTACGAGCAGTACTTC
CDR3aa: CASSVQGYEQYF
j_gene: TRBJ2-7
v_gene: TRBV6-6
abundance: .
d_gene: TRBD1

CDR3nt: TGTGCCAGAGGGCAGAATGCAACTAATGAAAAACTGTTTTTT
CDR3aa: CARGQNATNEKLFF
j_gene: TRBJ1-4
v_gene: TRBV5-3
abundance: .
d_gene: .

CDR3nt: TGCGCCAGCAGCACCGACAGGTTCACAGATACGCAGTATTTT
CDR3aa: CASSTDRFTDTQYF
j_gene: TRBJ2-3
v_gene: TRBV5-1
abundance: .
d_gene: .

CDR3nt: TGTGCCAGCAGTGAAGCGAGCCTCGGGACAGATACGCAGTATTTT
CDR3aa: CASSEASLGTDTQYF
j_gene: TRBJ2-3
v_gene: TRBV6-1
abundance: .
d_gene: .

CDR3nt: TGTGCCAGCAGTTACGCACCCCTCAATAATTCACCCCTCCACTTT
CDR3aa: CASSYAPLNNSPLHF
j_gene: TRBJ1-6
v_gene: TRBV6-5
abundance: few
d_gene: .

CDR3nt: TGTGCCAGCAGCCCCATGGGGGGCACAGATACGCAGTATTTT
CDR3aa: CASSPMGGTDTQYF
j_gene: TRBJ2-3
v_gene: TRBV7-7
abundance: .
d_gene: .

CDR3nt: TGTGCCAGCAGCTTAGATTACCGTTATGGCTACACCTTC
CDR3aa: CASSLDYRYGYTF
j_gene: TRBJ1-2
v_gene: TRBV7-8
abundance: once
d_gene: .

CDR3nt: TGTGCCAGCAGCTCCTCAGATACGCAGTATTTT
CDR3aa: CASSSSDTQYF
j_gene: TRBJ2-3
v_gene: TRBV7-8
abundance: .
d_gene: .

CDR3nt: TGTGCCAGCAGCCCACGGGACTATCTAGCCAAAAACATTCAGTACTTC
CDR3aa: CASSPRDYLAKNIQYF
j_gene: TRBJ2-4
v_gene: TRBV7-2
abundance: .
d_gene: TRBD2

CDR3nt: TGTGCCACCGGGACTAGAGACACCGGGGAGCTGTTTTTT
CDR3aa: CATGTRDTGELFF
j_gene: TRBJ2-2
v_gene: TRBV10-3
abundance: .
d_gene: TRBD2

CDR3nt: TGTGCCAGCAGTGAAGTTACAGGGTACTATGGCTACACCTTC
CDR3aa: CASSEVTGYYGYTF
j_gene: TRBJ1-2
v_gene: TRBV6-1
abundance: few
d_gene: .

CDR3nt: TGTGCCAGCAGTCAAAACTCCTACAATGAGCAGTTCTTC
CDR3aa: CASSQNSYNEQFF
j_gene: TRBJ2-1
v_gene: TRBV11-3
abundance: .
d_gene: .

CDR3nt: TGTGCCAGCGTAAGGGACAGGGAGGGAGAGACCCAGTACTTC
CDR3aa: CASVRDREGETQYF
j_gene: TRBJ2-5
v_gene: TRBV2
abundance: once
d_gene: TRBD1

CDR3nt: TGTGCCAGCAGTGAAGCGGACGAGCAGTACTTC
CDR3aa: CASSEADEQYF
j_gene: TRBJ2-7
v_gene: TRBV6-1
abundance: .
d_gene: .

CDR3nt: TGCGCCAGCAGCTTGGGCCCCTCCTCCAGGGTCAATGAGCAGTTCTTC
CDR3aa: CASSLGPSSRVNEQFF
j_gene: TRBJ2-1
v_gene: TRBV5-1
abundance: .
d_gene: .

CDR3nt: TGTGCCAGCAGCGAACAGGGGGGTGGTACTGAAGCTTTCTTT
CDR3aa: CASSEQGGGTEAFF
j_gene: TRBJ1-1
v_gene: TRBV7-9
abundance: .
d_gene: TRBD1

CDR3nt: TGTGCCAGCAGCTTAGTAGGGGGCGAGGGCACAGATACGCAGTATTTT
CDR3aa: CASSLVGGEGTDTQYF
j_gene: TRBJ2-3
v_gene: TRBV7-2
abundance: .
d_gene: TRBD1

CDR3nt: TGTGCCAGCTTAGAATCAGGGACGATTTCCGATGGCTACACCTTC
CDR3aa: CASLESGTISDGYTF
j_gene: TRBJ1-2
v_gene: TRBV7-9
abundance: .
d_gene: .

CDR3nt: TGTGCCAGCAGCTTACTCAGACAGCGGTATGGCTACACCTTC
CDR3aa: CASSLLRQRYGYTF
j_gene: TRBJ1-2
v_gene: TRBV5-8
abundance: .
d_gene: .

CDR3nt: TGTGCCAGCAGTTTTTCCGGGACAGGAACCGGCTACACCTTC
CDR3aa: CASSFSGTGTGYTF
j_gene: TRBJ1-2
v_gene: TRBV6-6
abundance: .
d_gene: TRBD1

CDR3nt: TGTGCCAGCAGTGACGTCTTATCCTACGAGCAGTACTTC
CDR3aa: CASSDVLSYEQYF
j_gene: TRBJ2-7
v_gene: TRBV6-1
abundance: .
d_gene: .

CDR3nt: TGTGCCAGCAGTGGAGGGACAGGGAGGAACGAGCAGTACTTC
CDR3aa: CASSGGTGRNEQYF
j_gene: TRBJ2-7
v_gene: TRBV25-1
abundance: .
d_gene: TRBD1

CDR3nt: TGTGCCAGCAGCTTTCGAGGGGACAGGGCTAATGAAAAACTGTTTTTT
CDR3aa: CASSFRGDRANEKLFF
j_gene: TRBJ1-4
v_gene: TRBV11-2
abundance: .
d_gene: TRBD1

CDR3nt: TGTGCCAGCAGTGATTTGGCAGATACGCAGTATTTT
CDR3aa: CASSDLADTQYF
j_gene: TRBJ2-3
v_gene: TRBV6-1
abundance: .
d_gene: .

CDR3nt: TGTGCCAGCAGCCAAGCCCTGGGTAGTTGGCACAATGAGCAGTTCTTC
CDR3aa: CASSQALGSWHNEQFF
j_gene: TRBJ2-1
v_gene: TRBV14
abundance: once
d_gene: .

CDR3nt: TGCGCCAGCTCGAGTACCGGCACAGATACGCAGTATTTT
CDR3aa: CASSSTGTDTQYF
j_gene: TRBJ2-3
v_gene: TRBV4-3
abundance: .
d_gene: .

CDR3nt: TGCAGCGTTGTGGGACAGGGGTCTAACTATGGCTACACCTTC
CDR3aa: CSVVGQGSNYGYTF
j_gene: TRBJ1-2
v_gene: TRBV29-1
abundance: many
d_gene: TRBD1

CDR3nt: TGTGCCAGCAGAGATATAAGGACTAGCAACTACAATGAGCAGTTCTTC
CDR3aa: CASRDIRTSNYNEQFF
j_gene: TRBJ2-1
v_gene: TRBV11-2
abundance: .
d_gene: TRBD2

CDR3nt: TGCGCCAGCAGCCAAGTGCCGGCAGATACGCAGTATTTT
CDR3aa: CASSQVPADTQYF
j_gene: TRBJ2-3
v_gene: TRBV4-1
abundance: .
d_gene: .

CDR3nt: TGTGCCAGCAGCCAACTGGAGGATGGCTACACCTTC
CDR3aa: CASSQLEDGYTF
j_gene: TRBJ1-2
v_gene: TRBV11-2
abundance: .
d_gene: .

CDR3nt: TGCAGCGTGGCATGGGTCGGCACCTACGAGCAGTACTTC
CDR3aa: CSVAWVGTYEQYF
j_gene: TRBJ2-7
v_gene: TRBV29-1
abundance: few
d_gene: .

CDR3nt: TGCGCCAGCAGCTTGGGTAGGGAAGCCGAGCAGTACTTC
CDR3aa: CASSLGREAEQYF
j_gene: TRBJ2-7
v_gene: TRBV5-1
abundance: .
d_gene: .

CDR3nt: TGCGCCAGCAGTCCGGACAGGGAAAAACTGTTTTTT
CDR3aa: CASSPDREKLFF
j_gene: TRBJ1-4
v_gene: TRBV4-3
abundance: .
d_gene: TRBD1

CDR3nt: TGTGCCAGTAGTATACAGGGTTTCGGCCAGCCCCAGCATTTT
CDR3aa: CASSIQGFGQPQHF
j_gene: TRBJ1-5
v_gene: TRBV19
abundance: .
d_gene: .

CDR3nt: TGTGCCAGCAGCTCTGGGACTAGATACAATGAGCAGTTCTTC
CDR3aa: CASSSGTRYNEQFF
j_gene: TRBJ2-1
v_gene: TRBV7-3
abundance: .
d_gene: TRBD2

CDR3nt: TGTGCCAGCAGCGGAGAACTAGCGGGAGGATACGAGCAGTACTTC
CDR3aa: CASSGELAGGYEQYF
j_gene: TRBJ2-7
v_gene: TRBV6-5
abundance: .
d_gene: TRBD2

CDR3nt: TGTGCCAGCAGCCATGGGCCCGGGACAGAAGCTTTCTTT
CDR3aa: CASSHGPGTEAFF
j_gene: TRBJ1-1
v_gene: TRBV14
abundance: .
d_gene: .